The 21 T cell receptor beta chains below were found in one sample sequenced in a study of type 1 regulatory T cells. These receptors' antigens are unknown. Each CDR3 protein is one row after TCRdb ran MiXCR on the reads. The data show 4,500 to 7,500 distinct CDR3 sequences, 27% seen once. Sequenced sample: cultured T cells, either the whole culture or a sorted T cell fraction (not recorded which). Subset given: Tr1-enriched cell product generated in vitro against host alloantigens. Receptor source: a human donor in good health.

The chain joins TRBV5-1 to TRBJ2-2, with 8 nucleotides matching TRBD2. CDR3 length: 17 residues. V dropped 3 bases and J dropped 3; count of bases not matched to a gene: 10. Germline V gene lookup returns CDR1 SGHRS and CDR2 YFSETQ. CDR3 DNA: TGCGCCAGCAGCTCTTCTCCGGGAGGGCCGGACACCGGGGAGCTGTTTTTT. Protein sequence: CASSSSPGGPDTGELFF. The variable domain in full, with the rest retrieved from reference TRBV5-1 and TRBJ2-2, is KAGVTQTPRYLIKTRGQQVTLSCSPISGHRSVSWYQQTPGQGLQFLFEYFSETQRNKGNFPGRFSGRQFSNSRSEMNVSTLELGDSALYLCASSSSPGGPDTGELFFGEGSRLTVL.

By share, this clonotype ranks as medium-sized (0.01 to 0.1%). The V and J genes are TRBV6-1 and TRBJ1-2; D unclear. CDR3 size: 12 residues. Per the germline V gene, CDR1 is MNHNS and CDR2 is SASEGT. Trimming pared 5 bases from V and 5 bases from J, leaving 9 bases between. The CDR3 nucleotides read TGTGCCAGCAGTTTCGGCGGTTATGGCTACACCTTC. Amino acids: CASSFGGYGYTF.

This clonotype was seen many times. Given a much more abundant clone one base away, this may be a read error. The chain links TRBV7-2 to TRBJ2-1; tentatively, D is TRBD2 (7 bases). The CDR3 consists of 15 residues. Germline V gene sequence: CDR1 SGHTA, CDR2 FQGNSA. CDR3 region: CAGSLRGGHADEQFF. DNA for the CDR3: TGTGCCGGCAGCCTTAGGGGGGGGCATGCGGATGAGCAGTTCTTC.

This clonotype was recorded many times. The gene calls are TRBV7-9 and TRBJ2-7; D uncertain. The CDR3 is 13 residues long. Germline assignment: CDR1 SEHNR and CDR2 FQNEAQ (reference sequence). Trimming stripped 1 base from V and 6 bases from J, with 10 bases between. CDR3 sequence reads: CASSLGAGREQYF. Written as DNA, the CDR3 is TGTGCCAGCAGCTTAGGGGCCGGGCGCGAGCAGTACTTC.

By share, this clonotype ranks as medium-sized (0.01 to 0.1%). This rearrangement joins TRBV29-1 to TRBJ1-1; 11 bases are a match to TRBD1. With V trimmed by 6 bases and J by 5 bases, 5 bases remained unmatched. The CDR3 has 13 amino acids. Germline assignment: CDR1 SQVTM and CDR2 ANQGSEA. DNA of the CDR3: TGCAGCGTGGGGGGACAGGGGGGAACTGAAGCTTTCTTT. This encodes CSVGGQGGTEAFF.

As DNA, the CDR3 is TGTGCCAGCTCAGGTTTGGAGACCCAGTACTTC. Its translation is CASSGLETQYF. J is TRBJ2-5 and V is TRBV5-4; no firm D call. Trimming cost V 7 bases and J 5 bases, with 9 bases left between them. The CDR3 is 11 amino acids. Germline V gives CDR1 SGHNT, CDR2 YYREEE (reference sequence).

Turning to this clonotype: With a much larger clone just one base away, this may be a read error. V gene TRBV5-5 combines with J gene TRBJ2-1; TRBD1 matches 11 bases. The CDR3 totals 16 residues. Germline V gene lookup returns CDR1 SGHKS and CDR2 YYEKEE (reference sequence). Trimming took 3 bases from V and 6 from J; bases not matched to a gene: 8. The chain's CDR3 is CASSSQSGTGGNEQFF. As DNA, the CDR3 is TGTGCCAGCAGCTCCCAGTCCGGGACAGGGGGCAATGAGCAGTTCTTC.

By sample fraction, this clonotype is medium-sized (0.01 to 0.1%). CDR3 sequence (DNA): TGTGCCAGCAGTTTAGCAACAGGGGGCGGTCAGCCCCAGCATTTT. Protein sequence: CASSLATGGGQPQHF. The chain has TRBV28 and TRBJ1-5; 9 positions agree with TRBD1. Trimming removed 2 bases from V and 6 bases from J; junction bases left unmatched: 5. This CDR3 has 15 amino acids. CDR1 MDHEN and CDR2 SYDVKM come from the germline V gene.

The rearrangement links TRBV3-1 to TRBJ2-2; D may be TRBD1 or TRBD2 (5 bases each). V shed 8 bases and J shed 4 bases, with 11 bases lying between them. Germline V CDR1 and CDR2: LGHDT, YNNKEL (reference sequence). CDR3 length: 13 residues. The CDR3 DNA sequence: TGTGCCAGCTTGCTAGGGACCACCGGGGAGCTGTTTTTT. Encoded protein: CASLLGTTGELFF.

With regard to this clonotype: One end of the junction does not line up with germline, which may come from a read error. In DNA form, the CDR3 reads TGCAGTGGTAGAAGGGCCAGGTGGTCAGATACGCAGTATTTT. Its protein product is CSGRRARWSDTQYF. The chain has TRBV20-1 and TRBJ2-3, with D uncertain. In germline, CDR1 is DFQATT, CDR2 SNEGSKA (reference sequence). This CDR3 has 14 amino acids.

This clonotype was seen at least ten times. CDR3 DNA: TGTGCCAGCTCACCAGGCGGGACTAGCGGGAGCGTTGAGCAGTTCTTC. It is translated as CASSPGGTSGSVEQFF. The V call is TRBV18, the J call TRBJ2-1; 14 bases align to TRBD2. Unmatched junction bases numbered 6, after V lost 2 bases and J lost 9 bases. The CDR3 length is 16 residues. Germline loops: CDR1 KGHSH, CDR2 LQKENI.

This clonotype was recorded many times. The CDR3 loop is CASSPGTGGPGELFF. CDR3 DNA: TGCGCCAGCAGCCCCGGGACAGGGGGCCCCGGGGAGCTGTTTTTT. The rearrangement links TRBV5-1 to TRBJ2-2; 12 bases fit TRBD1. Per germline, CDR1 SGHRS and CDR2 YFSETQ. V shed 4 bases, J shed 6 bases, and the junction held 4 bases outside the gene matches. The CDR3 totals 15 residues.

This clonotype is medium-sized by share. This sequence joins TRBV29-1 and TRBJ1-1; unclear D gene. CDR3 length: 11 residues. V was cut by 3 bases and J by 0 bases, with 2 bases left in between. Germline V gene lookup returns CDR1 SQVTM and CDR2 ANQGSEA. The chain's CDR3 is CSVDMNTEAFF. The CDR3 bases are TGCAGCGTTGACATGAACACTGAAGCTTTCTTT.

This clonotype is medium-sized (0.01 to 0.1%). The chain links TRBV12-3 or TRBV12-4 to TRBJ1-4; 7 nucleotides align to TRBD1. V was clipped by 5 bases and J by 5 bases; unmatched bases: 2. The CDR3 has 13 amino acids. The CDR3 DNA follows: TGTGCCAGCAGTGGGACAGTGAATGAAAAACTGTTTTTT. Translating gives CASSGTVNEKLFF.

This clonotype was detected once. The chain employs TRBV6-5 and TRBJ2-3; a possible D gene is TRBD2 (6 bases). V was shortened by 6 bases and J by 0 bases, with 16 bases between the two germline ends. CDR1 and CDR2 from the germline V gene are MNHEY and SVGAGI. The CDR3 has 16 residues. The CDR3: CASRAGGSFSTDTQYF. CDR3 sequence (DNA): TGTGCCAGCAGAGCCGGGGGTAGCTTTAGCACAGATACGCAGTATTTT.

Within the sample, this clonotype is medium-sized (0.01 to 0.1%). CDR3 residues: CSARGAPMNTEAFF. CDR3 nucleotide sequence: TGCAGTGCTAGAGGCGCTCCAATGAACACTGAAGCTTTCTTT. V is TRBV20-1 and J is TRBJ1-1; no definite D call. V lost 1 base to trimming and J lost 0 bases, with 9 bases between them. CDR3 length: 14 amino acids. The germline gives CDR1 DFQATT, CDR2 SNEGSKA (reference sequence).

This clonotype is termed medium-sized. The J gene is TRBJ2-1, the V gene TRBV18, with unresolved D. Looked up from germline, CDR1 is KGHSH and CDR2 is LQKENI. CDR3 size: 16 residues. V lost 3 bases to trimming and J lost 7 bases, with 19 bases between them. The CDR3 is CASSPGRELPRNEQFF. CDR3 in DNA: TGTGCCAGCTCACCTGGTAGAGAACTTCCGAGGAATGAGCAGTTCTTC.

This clonotype has ten or more counts. The chain couples TRBV30 to TRBJ1-1; D is unclear. Looked up from germline, CDR1 is GTSNPN and CDR2 is SVGIG (reference sequence). V lost 2 bases and J 3 bases, leaving 4 bases between the germline ends. There are 11 residues in the CDR3. CDR3 sequence (DNA): TGTGCCTGGAGTAGGGACACTGAAGCTTTCTTT. Amino acid sequence: CAWSRDTEAFF.

This clonotype was counted once. One end of the junction fails to match germline, which may point to a read error. V gene TRBV7-2 combines with J gene TRBJ2-1; D remains unclear. CDR1 SGHTA and CDR2 FQGNSA come from the germline V gene. There are 11 residues in the CDR3. The DNA for the CDR3 is TGTGCCAGCAACTCCTACAACGAGCAGTTCTTC. Translating it yields CASNSYNEQFF.

This clonotype is deemed medium-sized. The V and J genes are TRBV20-1 and TRBJ2-7; TRBD2 matches 9 bases. The J segment lost 5 bases and the V segment lost 8 bases, leaving 16 bases of the junction unmatched. The CDR3 length is 15 residues. Per the germline V gene, CDR1 is DFQATT and CDR2 is SNEGSKA (reference sequence). The CDR3 spells CSWEGRSGSPDEQYF. The CDR3 DNA reads TGCAGTTGGGAGGGCCGTAGCGGGAGTCCCGACGAGCAGTACTTC.

This clonotype showed up many times. V gene TRBV6-2 or TRBV6-3 combines with J gene TRBJ2-3; 10 positions agree with TRBD2. Germline CDR1 MNHEY, CDR2 SVGEGT. The CDR3 covers 17 residues. The V segment lost 6 bases and the J segment 2 bases; nucleotides outside the gene matches: 11. CDR3 nucleotides: TGTGCCAGCAGCCAATATCGGACTAGCGGAAACACAGATACGCAGTATTTT. Translation gives CASSQYRTSGNTDTQYF.